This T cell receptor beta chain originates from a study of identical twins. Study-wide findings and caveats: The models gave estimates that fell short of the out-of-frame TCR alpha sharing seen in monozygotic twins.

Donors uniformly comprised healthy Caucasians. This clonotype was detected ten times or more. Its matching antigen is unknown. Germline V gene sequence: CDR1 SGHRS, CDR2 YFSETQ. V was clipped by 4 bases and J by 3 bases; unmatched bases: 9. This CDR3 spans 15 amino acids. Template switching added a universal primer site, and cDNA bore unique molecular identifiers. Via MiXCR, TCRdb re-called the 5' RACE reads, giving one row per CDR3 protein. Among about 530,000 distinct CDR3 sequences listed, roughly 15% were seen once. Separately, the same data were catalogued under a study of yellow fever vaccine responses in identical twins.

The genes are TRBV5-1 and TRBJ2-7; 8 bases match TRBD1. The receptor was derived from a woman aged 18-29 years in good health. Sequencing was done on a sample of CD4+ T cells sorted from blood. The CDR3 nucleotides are TGCGCCAGCAGCCCGAAGACGACAGGGGACTACGAGCAGTACTTC. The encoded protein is CASSPKTTGDYEQYF.